This TCR beta chain was documented in a study of cytomegalovirus exposure and HLA in healthy donors (TCRdb year 2017). Notes on the research overall: According to an earlier analysis of several hundred of the donors, 200 million or so T cells yielded 117 million unique TCR beta sequences and about 280 Gb of sequence data. In addition to the first cohort of about 650 subjects, a separate validation cohort of approximately 120 different subjects was used. All discovery cohort repertoires had been generated using a single sequencing platform. A few DR-DQ haplotypes were handled as single units for association and clustering because linkage in the cohort was strong. A later genetic analysis used genome-wide SNP genotypes for 398 of the 666 donors, treating that subset as a discovery cohort. To study patterns of TCR occurrence, a later analysis re-analyzed previously published TCR beta repertoires from hundreds of donors and added high-resolution HLA genotyping. Both class I and class II loci were covered by HLA typing, at four-digit resolution. Rather than using new phenotypic data, the later analysis identified candidate immune exposures from TCR beta sequences and from how often those sequences occurred across donors. Using immunosequencing, the study profiled T cell repertoires from approximately 700 subjects and related those repertoires to cytomegalovirus serostatus. An earlier analysis of 587 of the donors used high-throughput TCR beta sequencing to judge whether each TCR beta V gene segment behaved as functional or pseudogenic. An early release that covered about 640 HLA-typed donors contained approximately 290 gigabases of sequencing data and 75 million to 100 million unique TCR sequences. Alongside the repertoire data, information on donor age, sex, ethnicity and CMV serostatus was compiled. The number of typed donors differed by locus: roughly 629-640 for A, B, C, DRB1 and DQB1; approximately 520 for DQA1; fewer than 610 for DPA1; and around 490 for DPB1. Of the approximately 370 genotyped donors, roughly 80% were placed in the genetic ancestry cluster associated with self-reported Caucasian donors. On average, around 230,000 unique TCR beta nucleotide sequences were sequenced per donor among a few hundred genotyped donors of the cohort, with roughly 18% of those sequences being non-productive. The aim of the study was to test whether cataloging public T cell receptors could identify signatures of past pathogen exposure. To predict cytomegalovirus infection status, the study brought together high-throughput TCR immunosequencing, statistical association of individual TCRs with disease status, and machine learning. Broad study findings and their caveats: The presence/absence analyses assumed that sequencing depth was roughly uniform across donors, and that assumption may not be true. Most CMV-associated TCR beta chains appeared to be HLA-restricted in a later analysis, and the HLA associations seemed to be driven largely by CMV exposure. Linkage disequilibrium might explain the correlated functional status among segregating V segments, but an unknown experimental factor could not be excluded. Because the 87-base-pair reads could not distinguish some IMGT-functional V segments, including TRBV6-2 and TRBV6-3, those segments were excluded. Because HLA typing was missing for some donors at each locus, association tests included only the typed subset. The classifier was reported to diagnose cytomegalovirus status with high specificity and sensitivity in both the original and validation cohorts. Assigning TCR associations to individual alleles was difficult when HLA alleles, especially DR and DQ, strongly co-occurred. An association between a missense DCLRE1C variant and V-gene and J-gene trimming of TCR beta chains was found in a later genetic analysis and replicated in an independent cohort. Several of the top co-occurrence clusters appeared to be linked to parvovirus B19, influenza, CMV and Epstein-Barr virus, according to a later analysis. A further reported finding was that TCR beta sequences accurately predicted the HLA-A and HLA-B alleles for most subjects in the first cohort. Because counts were too low, some 17 rarely observed V segments, including chromosome 9 orphons, were excluded from the earlier analysis of under 650 of the donors. In an earlier analysis of 500 to 650 of the donors, most TCR beta V segments appeared in productive rearrangements about 87% or about 30% of the time, broadly matching IMGT annotations. The authors suggested that the approach could potentially be generalized to other disease states and immunological phenotypes. Immune exposure information for the cohort was limited to CMV serostatus. A later analysis found that TCR association rates varied across HLA loci, with DRB1 alleles showing the most associated TCRs and HLA-C alleles the fewest. According to a later genetic analysis, donors in an Asian-associated ancestry cluster had fewer N-insertions in productive TCRs than the roughly 700-donor mean. A few of the identified cytomegalovirus-associated TCR beta chains were confirmed in vitro to be specific for cytomegalovirus antigens. The sequencing pipeline was judged likely to have produced a cluster of highly shared sequence variants as a technical artifact. In a later analysis, HLA-associated TCR beta chains showed more clonal expansion and lower generation probabilities than non-associated chains that were equally common. Only TCR beta chains were sequenced in this cohort, and the absence of alpha or paired-chain data limited detectable features. While some public TCRs were present in many individuals, most TCR sequences turned up only very rarely across donors. In the study, 164 TCR beta chains were listed as associated with cytomegalovirus. In a later analysis, over 15,000 TCR beta sequences were associated with specific HLA alleles at a false discovery rate of 0.05.

In total, approximately 610 healthy bone marrow donors made up the cohort. Cohort members were all nominally healthy when sampled, although unrecorded immune exposures were likely present. The donor tested CMV seronegative, placing the donor among the 352 seronegative members of the cohort. A peripheral blood sample was collected from each donor, and TCR beta sequencing was performed on peripheral blood mononuclear cells. Genomic DNA was extracted from the blood cell samples with the Qiagen DNeasy Blood Extraction Kit. The library was made by the immunoSEQ multiplex PCR assay. The multiplex PCR relied on a mix of 60 forward primers for TCR Vbeta segments and 13 reverse primers for TCR Jbeta segments. The CDR3 region of rearranged TCR beta genes was amplified from genomic DNA with a multiplex PCR assay. On the Illumina HiSeq System, the amplified TCR beta libraries were sequenced as 87-base-pair reads. From the authors' description of their analysis: A later analysis counted about 82 million unique TCR beta chains across the approximately 700 repertoires, and around 9.9 million of these chains were shared by at least two donors. Raw reads were error-corrected and collapsed into unique sequences by a nearest-neighbor algorithm in which closely related sequences were merged to remove PCR and sequencing errors. CDR3 sequences were aligned to IMGT reference sequences to assign V, D and J gene segments. Each retained sequence needed at least a six-nucleotide match to both a V gene segment and a J gene segment. A rearrangement was called productive if the CDR3 had no stop codons and remained in frame with V and J, and every other rearrangement was called non-productive. Following IMGT convention, CDR3 was defined as the stretch from the second conserved V-encoded cysteine up to the conserved J-encoded phenylalanine. The earlier analysis of 500 to 600 of the donors excluded sequences that lacked an unambiguous match to a single V gene segment. In an earlier analysis of roughly 500 of the donors, V segments were called functional above 56.7% productive rearrangements and were called segregating when the between-donor standard deviation exceeded 5%. A statistical classification framework was built to diagnose cytomegalovirus status from the catalog of TCR beta chain sequences. V and J gene assignment, in a later analysis, came from comparing TCR nucleotide sequences with IMGT/GENE-DB human TR gene sequences. A later analysis assigned CDR3 sequences and most-parsimonious VDJ recombination scenarios with the TCRdist pipeline. In a later analysis, every TCR beta chain was defined by the combination of its CDR3 amino acid sequence and its V-gene family, and reads without a unique V-gene family were dropped. To address suspected cross-contamination and a sequencing artifact, a later analysis removed several hundred highly shared, low-generation-probability nucleotide sequences. In a later analysis, a clonal expansion index for each public chain was calculated from normalized within-repertoire ranks of inferred template counts. In a later analysis, generation probabilities were computed with a VDJ recombination model fitted to out-of-frame rearrangements, and the resulting probabilities were checked against IGoR. In a later analysis, TCR-TCR, TCR-HLA and TCR-CMV co-occurrence was scored with hypergeometric tests, and a repertoire-size bias correction was applied to TCR pairs. In a later analysis, false discovery rates were estimated by permuting HLA or CMV assignments 20 times. In a later analysis, co-occurring TCRs were grouped using DBSCAN, and TCRdist sequence similarity was added for clustering within HLA-allele-positive subsets. Repertoires with fewer than 30,000 or more than 120,000 public chains were left out of co-occurrence clustering, as were a handful of repertoires with anomalous nucleotide sharing. Drawn from immuneACCESS, this table holds only the in-frame rearrangements with V and J called that TCRdb kept. Clones are partly lost; checked studies trace under half to an unresolved V gene and leave the rest unexplained. The V and J calls and clone size are taken from that table; D and trimming were inferred from the DNA. The sample table on file contains about 140,000 clones. Clones ranked in the top ten supply 0.75% to 1% of the sample.

With respect to this clone: The clone's antigen remains unknown.

At the junction V is shortened by 0 bases and J by 4 bases, with 12 bases in between. The CDR3 measures 15 amino acids from cysteine to phenylalanine. Only the CDR3 DNA stays, 45 bases, in frame from base 1. The germline V gene supplies CDR1 MGHDK and CDR2 SYGVNS. The sequenced sample consisted of PBMCs. This receptor was obtained from a male donor in good health and CMV-seronegative. This receptor chain uses TRBV25-1 and TRBJ1-1; the D gene is perhaps TRBD1, on 5 matching bases. Here the CDR3 is given as CASSEYGQAGTEAFF. The bases read TGTGCCAGCAGTGAATATGGACAAGCGGGCACTGAAGCTTTCTTT.